This T cell receptor beta chain was recovered during a study of CD8+CD57+ T cells in acquired aplastic anemia. Study-wide context: The study obtained an average of around 3.4 ug of DNA from sorted CD4+ and CD8+ cells. Study results and limitations: Comparison of patients with controls identified around 30 shared CD8+ CDR3 sequences.

The CDR3 sequence is 15 residues long. Germline CDR1 reads SGHDN; CDR2 reads FVKESK. The ends were cut back, 1 base at V and 6 bases at J, with 16 bases in the middle. The template for TCR beta VDJ and CDR3 sequence profiling was genomic DNA. Via MiXCR, TCRdb re-called the reads, giving one row per CDR3 protein. The sample contains 150,000 to 200,000 distinct CDR3 sequences, 47% of which appear only once. For this clonotype: Its antigen is still unknown.

CD8+CD57+ cell expansion, shown by flow cytometry, had occurred in the patients selected for sequencing. The patients all had a severe acquired aplastic anemia diagnosis. Receipt of therapy had not occurred in any patient by the time of blood sampling. The receptor was derived from a human donor with aplastic anemia. The sample taken for sequencing was sorted CD4+, CD8+, or CD8+CD57+ T cells (not recorded which) from PBMCs. The V and J genes are TRBV14 and TRBJ2-7; D call uncertain. The CDR3 nucleotides read TGTGCCAGCAGCCAAGTATTCGCGCCGTACGCCGAGCAGTACTTC. This encodes CASSQVFAPYAEQYF.